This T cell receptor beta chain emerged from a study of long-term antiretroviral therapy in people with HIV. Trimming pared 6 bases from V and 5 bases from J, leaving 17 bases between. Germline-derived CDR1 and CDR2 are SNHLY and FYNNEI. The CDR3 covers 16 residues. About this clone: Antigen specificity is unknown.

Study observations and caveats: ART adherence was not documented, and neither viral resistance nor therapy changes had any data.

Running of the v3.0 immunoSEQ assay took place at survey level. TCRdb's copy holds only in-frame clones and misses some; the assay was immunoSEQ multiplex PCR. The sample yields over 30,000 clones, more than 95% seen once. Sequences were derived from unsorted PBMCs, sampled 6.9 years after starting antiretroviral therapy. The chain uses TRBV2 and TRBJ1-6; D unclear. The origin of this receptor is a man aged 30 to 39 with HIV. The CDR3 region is CASRNTEIGNNSPLHF. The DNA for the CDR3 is TGTGCCAGCAGAAATACGGAAATAGGGAATAATTCACCCCTCCACTTT.